This T cell receptor (beta chain) derives from a study of cytomegalovirus exposure and HLA in healthy donors. Study-level points and caveats: Later analysis indicated greater clonal expansion among HLA-associated TCR beta chains than among equally common other chains. Previous analysis showed most TCR beta V segments were productive about 87% or about 30% of the time.

PCR primers comprised 60 Vbeta and 13 Jbeta primers. Assay: immunoSEQ multiplex PCR; the TCRdb copy retains only in-frame clones and omits some. The table records about 93,000 clones, approximately 72% of them present only once. Worth noting for this clone: The antigen is undetermined.

Whereas donors were nominally healthy upon sampling, unrecorded immune exposures were probable. This CDR3 region has 11 residues. The germline CDR1 and CDR2 sequences are MGHDK and SYGVNS. Trimming removed 5 bases from V and 7 bases from J, with 6 bases in between. Sequenced material: PBMCs. The chain recombines TRBV25-1 with TRBJ2-1, with a weak D call TRBD2 (6 bases). The TCR sequence derives from a middle-aged woman in good health and CMV-seronegative. The CDR3 bases are TGTGCCAGCAGTCGGGGGAATGAGCAGTTCTTC. This encodes CASSRGNEQFF.